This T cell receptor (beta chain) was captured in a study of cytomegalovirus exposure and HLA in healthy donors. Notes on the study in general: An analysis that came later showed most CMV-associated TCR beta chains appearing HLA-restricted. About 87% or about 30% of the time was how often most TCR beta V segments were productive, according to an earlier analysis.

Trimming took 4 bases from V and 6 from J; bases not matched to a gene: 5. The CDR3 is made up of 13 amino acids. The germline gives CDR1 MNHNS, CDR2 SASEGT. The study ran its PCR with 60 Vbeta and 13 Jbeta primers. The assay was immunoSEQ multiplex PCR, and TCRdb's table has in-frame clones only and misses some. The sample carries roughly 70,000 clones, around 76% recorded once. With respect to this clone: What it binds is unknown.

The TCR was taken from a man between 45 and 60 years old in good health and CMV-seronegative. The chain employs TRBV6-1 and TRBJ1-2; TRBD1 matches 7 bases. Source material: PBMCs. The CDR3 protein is CASSVQGYNGYTF. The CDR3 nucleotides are TGTGCCAGCAGTGTACAGGGGTATAATGGCTACACCTTC.